This entry describes one TCR beta chain. Enrolled through a virtual design, the participants were between about 18 and 100 years of age and came from about two dozen US areas. Per the original methods: Researchers report that nucleated cell counts were estimated from reference gene primer amplification. Sequencing used immunoSEQ multiplex PCR; TCRdb keeps in-frame clones, though not all of them. The D gene and trimming were derived from the DNA, and the V and J assignments and clone size from that table. The sample has 200,000 to 250,000 clones, around 89% seen once. This record comes from a study of blood T cell repertoires in COVID-19. The CDR3 length is 17 residues. Trimming removed 2 bases from V and 1 base from J, with 15 bases in between. Germline CDR1 and CDR2: KGHDR and SFDVKD.

The rearrangement joins TRBV24-1 to TRBJ2-3; D possibly corresponds to TRBD1 (5 bases). The receptor's source is a woman aged 25 to 39 who had recovered from COVID-19. Sample: PBMCs or T cells enriched from blood (not recorded which). In nucleotides, the CDR3 is TGTGCCACCAGTGATTCCCACTCCCCACAGGGCACAGATACGCAGTATTTT. Translated, it gives CATSDSHSPQGTDTQYF.